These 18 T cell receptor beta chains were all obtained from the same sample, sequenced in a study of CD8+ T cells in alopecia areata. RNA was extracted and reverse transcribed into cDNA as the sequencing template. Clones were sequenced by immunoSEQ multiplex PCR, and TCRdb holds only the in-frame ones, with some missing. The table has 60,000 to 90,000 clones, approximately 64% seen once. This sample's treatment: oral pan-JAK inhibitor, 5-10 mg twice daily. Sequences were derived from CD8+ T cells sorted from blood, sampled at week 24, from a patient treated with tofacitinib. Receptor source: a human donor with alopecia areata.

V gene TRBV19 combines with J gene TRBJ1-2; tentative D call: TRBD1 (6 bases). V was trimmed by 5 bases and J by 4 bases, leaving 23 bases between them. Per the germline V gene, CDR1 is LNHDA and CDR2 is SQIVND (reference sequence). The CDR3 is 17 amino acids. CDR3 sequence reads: CASSGGLGSMPGYGYTF. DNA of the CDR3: TGTGCCAGTAGTGGGGGCCTCGGCAGCATGCCAGGCTATGGCTACACCTTC.

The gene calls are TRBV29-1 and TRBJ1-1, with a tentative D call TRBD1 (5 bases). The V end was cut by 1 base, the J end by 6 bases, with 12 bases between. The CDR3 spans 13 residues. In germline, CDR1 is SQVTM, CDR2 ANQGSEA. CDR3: CSVEGGVRAEAFF. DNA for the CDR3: TGCAGCGTTGAAGGAGGGGTTCGCGCTGAAGCTTTCTTT.

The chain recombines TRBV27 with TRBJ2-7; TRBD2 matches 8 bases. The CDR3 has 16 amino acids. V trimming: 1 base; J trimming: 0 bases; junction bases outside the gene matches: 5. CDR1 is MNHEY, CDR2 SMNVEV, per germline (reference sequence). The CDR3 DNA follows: TGTGCCAGCAGTTTATACGGGGGACTAGACTCCTACGAGCAGTACTTC. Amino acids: CASSLYGGLDSYEQYF.

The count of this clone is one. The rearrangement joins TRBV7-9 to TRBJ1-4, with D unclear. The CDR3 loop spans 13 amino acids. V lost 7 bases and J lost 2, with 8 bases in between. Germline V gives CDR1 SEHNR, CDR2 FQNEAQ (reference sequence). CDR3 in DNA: TGTGCCAGCATGGGGAGTACTAATGAAAAACTGTTTTTT. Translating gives CASMGSTNEKLFF.

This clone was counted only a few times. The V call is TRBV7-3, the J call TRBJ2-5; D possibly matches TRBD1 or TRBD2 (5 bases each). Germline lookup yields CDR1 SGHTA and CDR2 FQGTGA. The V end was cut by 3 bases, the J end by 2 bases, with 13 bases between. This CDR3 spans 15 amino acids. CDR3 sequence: CASSLGGGGQETQYF. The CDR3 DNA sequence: TGTGCCAGCAGCTTGGGCGGTGGGGGACAAGAGACCCAGTACTTC.

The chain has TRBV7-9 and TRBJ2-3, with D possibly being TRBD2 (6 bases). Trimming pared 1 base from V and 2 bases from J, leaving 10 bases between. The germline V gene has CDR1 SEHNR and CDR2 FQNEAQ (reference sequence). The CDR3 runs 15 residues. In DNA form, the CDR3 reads TGTGCCAGCAGCTTAGAAGCGGGCGTCACAGATACGCAGTATTTT. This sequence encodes CASSLEAGVTDTQYF. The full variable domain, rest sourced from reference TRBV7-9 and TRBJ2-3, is DTGVSQNPRHKITKRGQNVTFRCDPISEHNRLYWYRQTLGQGPEFLTYFQNEAQLEKSRLLSDRFSAERPKGSFSTLEIQRTEQGDSAMYLCASSLEAGVTDTQYFGPGTRLTVL.

For the CDR3, the DNA is TGTGCCAGCAGCGTAGGGCTAGGAGGTGTTACCGGGGAGCTGTTTTTT. It yields the protein CASSVGLGGVTGELFF. The V call is TRBV9, the J call TRBJ2-2, with D perhaps TRBD2 (5 bases). V was pared by 0 bases and J by 5 bases, with 14 bases between. The germline gives CDR1 SGDLS, CDR2 YYNGEE. The CDR3 contains 16 residues.

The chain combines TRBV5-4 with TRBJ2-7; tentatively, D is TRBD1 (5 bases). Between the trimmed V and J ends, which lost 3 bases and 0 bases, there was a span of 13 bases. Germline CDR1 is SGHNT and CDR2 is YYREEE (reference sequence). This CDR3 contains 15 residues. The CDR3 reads CASSYGQGHSYEQYF. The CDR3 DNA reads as TGTGCCAGCAGCTATGGCCAGGGCCACTCCTACGAGCAGTACTTC.

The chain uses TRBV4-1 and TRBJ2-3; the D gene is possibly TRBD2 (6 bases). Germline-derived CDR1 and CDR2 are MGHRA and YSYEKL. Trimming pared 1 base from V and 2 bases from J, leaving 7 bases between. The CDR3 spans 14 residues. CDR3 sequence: CASSQASATDTQYF. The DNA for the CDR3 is TGCGCCAGCAGCCAAGCTAGCGCCACAGATACGCAGTATTTT.

The CDR3 region is CASSLQGHKTYGYTF. DNA of the CDR3: TGTGCCAGCAGTTTACAGGGACACAAGACCTATGGCTACACCTTC. This chain uses TRBV27 with TRBJ1-2, with D tentatively TRBD1 (6 bases). The V gene's germline CDR1 is MNHEY and CDR2 SMNVEV (reference sequence). The V and J ends lost 2 bases and 4 bases respectively, with 14 bases between them. The CDR3 is 15 amino acids.

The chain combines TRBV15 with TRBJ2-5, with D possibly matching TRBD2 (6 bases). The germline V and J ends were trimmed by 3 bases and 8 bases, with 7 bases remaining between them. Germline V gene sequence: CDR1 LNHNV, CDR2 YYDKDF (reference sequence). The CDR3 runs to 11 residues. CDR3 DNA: TGTGCCACCAGCAGGGGAGGAACCCAGTACTTC. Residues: CATSRGGTQYF.

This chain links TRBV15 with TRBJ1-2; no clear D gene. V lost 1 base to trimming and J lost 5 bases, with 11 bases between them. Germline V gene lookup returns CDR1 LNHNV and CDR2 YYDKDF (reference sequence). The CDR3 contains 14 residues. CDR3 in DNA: TGTGCCACCAGCAGAGTAAACGGACTATATGGCTACACCTTC. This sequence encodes CATSRVNGLYGYTF. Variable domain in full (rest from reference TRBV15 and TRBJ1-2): DAMVIQNPRYQVTQFGKPVTLSCSQTLNHNVMYWYQQKSSQAPKLLFHYYDKDFNNEADTPDNFQSRRPNTSFCFLDIRSPGLGDTAMYLCATSRVNGLYGYTFGSGTRLTVV.

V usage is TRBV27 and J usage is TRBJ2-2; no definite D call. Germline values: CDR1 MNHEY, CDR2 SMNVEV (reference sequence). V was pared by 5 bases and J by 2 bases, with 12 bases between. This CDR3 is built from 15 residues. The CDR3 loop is CASSANGLNTGELFF. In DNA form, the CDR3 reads TGTGCCAGCAGTGCCAATGGGCTTAACACCGGGGAGCTGTTTTTT.

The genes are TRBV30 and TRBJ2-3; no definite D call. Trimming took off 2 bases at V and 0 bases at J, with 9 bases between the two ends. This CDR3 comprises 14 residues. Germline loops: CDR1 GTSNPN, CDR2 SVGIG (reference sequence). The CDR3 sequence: CAWSLGTSTDTQYF. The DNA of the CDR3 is TGTGCCTGGAGTTTGGGAACTAGCACAGATACGCAGTATTTT.

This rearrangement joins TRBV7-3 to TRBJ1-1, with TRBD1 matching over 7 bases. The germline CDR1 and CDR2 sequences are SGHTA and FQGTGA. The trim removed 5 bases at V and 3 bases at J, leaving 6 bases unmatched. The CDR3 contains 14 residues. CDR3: CASSPETGDTEAFF. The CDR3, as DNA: TGTGCCAGCAGCCCGGAAACAGGGGACACTGAAGCTTTCTTT. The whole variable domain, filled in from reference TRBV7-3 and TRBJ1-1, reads GAGVSQTPSNKVTEKGKYVELRCDPISGHTALYWYRQSLGQGPEFLIYFQGTGAADDSGLPNDRFFAVRPEGSVSTLKIQRTERGDSAVYLCASSPETGDTEAFFGQGTRLTVV.

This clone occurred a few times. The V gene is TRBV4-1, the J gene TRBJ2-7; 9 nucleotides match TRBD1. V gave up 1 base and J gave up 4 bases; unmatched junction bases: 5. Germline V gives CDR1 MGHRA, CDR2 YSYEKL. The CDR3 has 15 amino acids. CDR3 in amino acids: CASSQGRDRAYEQYF. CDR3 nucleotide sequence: TGCGCCAGCAGCCAAGGCCGGGACAGGGCTTACGAGCAGTACTTC.

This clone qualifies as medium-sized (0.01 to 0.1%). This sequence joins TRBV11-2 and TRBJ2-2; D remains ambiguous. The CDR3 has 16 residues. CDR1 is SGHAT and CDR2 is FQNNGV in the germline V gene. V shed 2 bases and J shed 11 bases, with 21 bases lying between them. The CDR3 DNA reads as TGTGCCAGCAGCTTAACACCTTCGGGTGTCCTGAAAGAGCTGTTTTTT. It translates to CASSLTPSGVLKELFF.

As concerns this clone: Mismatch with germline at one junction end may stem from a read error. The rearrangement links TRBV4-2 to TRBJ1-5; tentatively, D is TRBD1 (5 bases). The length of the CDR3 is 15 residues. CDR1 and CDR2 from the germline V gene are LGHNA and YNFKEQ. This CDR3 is CASSQGPYSSQPQHF. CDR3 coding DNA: TGTGCCAGCAGCCAGGGGCCTTATAGCAGTCAGCCCCAGCATTTT.